This T cell receptor (beta chain) was captured by sequencing in a study of T cells in tumors after PD-1 blockade. Study in general: Each patient got pembrolizumab 200 mg every 3 weeks or cemiplimab 350 mg every 2 weeks. During anti-PD-1 treatment, some patients continued daily vismodegib 150 mg. General study findings and limits: Some novel exhausted tumor clones appeared in pre-treatment blood, suggesting peripheral recruitment.

Genomic DNA template from tumor biopsies or peripheral blood, 616 ng to 6,004 ng input. The method was immunoSEQ multiplex PCR; TCRdb's version includes in-frame clones alone and lacks a portion of them. Among tens of thousands of clones, around 80% were seen once, and the ten largest hold 10% to 15%. Comment on this clone: The target antigen is unknown.

The germline V gene encodes CDR1 SGDLS and CDR2 YYNGEE. The V end was cut by 4 bases, the J end by 5 bases, with 15 bases between. The CDR3 covers 14 residues. The clonotype comes from a human donor with basal cell carcinoma. Material: PBMCs, obtained before anti-PD-1 treatment. The V call is TRBV9, the J call TRBJ1-1, with TRBD1 as a possible D gene (5 bases). The CDR3 sequence is CASSSIGGRTEAFF. In DNA, the CDR3 is TGTGCCAGCAGCTCGATTGGGGGTAGGACTGAAGCTTTCTTT.